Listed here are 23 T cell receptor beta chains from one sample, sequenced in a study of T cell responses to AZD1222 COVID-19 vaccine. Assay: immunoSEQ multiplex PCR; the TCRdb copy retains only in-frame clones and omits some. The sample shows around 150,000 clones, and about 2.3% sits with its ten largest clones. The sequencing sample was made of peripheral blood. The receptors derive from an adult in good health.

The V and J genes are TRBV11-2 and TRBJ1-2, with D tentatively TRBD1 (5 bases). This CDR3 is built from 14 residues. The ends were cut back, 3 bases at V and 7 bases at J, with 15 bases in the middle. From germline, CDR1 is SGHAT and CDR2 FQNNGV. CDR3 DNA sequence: TGTGCCAGCAGCTTCGCTCCGGGACCCGGTGGCTACACCTTC. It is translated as CASSFAPGPGGYTF.

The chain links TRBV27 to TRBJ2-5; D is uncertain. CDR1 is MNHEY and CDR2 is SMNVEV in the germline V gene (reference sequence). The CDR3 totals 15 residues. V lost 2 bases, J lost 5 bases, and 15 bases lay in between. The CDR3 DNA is TGTGCCAGCAGTTTAGAGGTCGGATCGGCTGAGACCCAGTACTTC. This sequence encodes CASSLEVGSAETQYF.

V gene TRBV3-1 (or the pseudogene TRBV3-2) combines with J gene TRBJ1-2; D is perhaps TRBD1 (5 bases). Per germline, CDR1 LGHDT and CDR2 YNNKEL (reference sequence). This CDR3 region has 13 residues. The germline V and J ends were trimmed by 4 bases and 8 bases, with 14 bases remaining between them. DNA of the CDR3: TGTGCCAGCAGCCCTGGGGGTTTTTGGGGCTACACCTTC. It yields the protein CASSPGGFWGYTF.

CDR3 DNA: TGTGCCAGCAGCCGCACAGGGTTACTCTACAATGAGCAGTTCTTC. Its protein product is CASSRTGLLYNEQFF. The genes are TRBV7-2 and TRBJ2-1, with a possible D match to TRBD1 (6 bases). The germline V and J ends were trimmed by 5 bases and 3 bases, with 14 bases remaining between them. Germline V gives CDR1 SGHTA, CDR2 FQGNSA. CDR3 length: 15 residues.

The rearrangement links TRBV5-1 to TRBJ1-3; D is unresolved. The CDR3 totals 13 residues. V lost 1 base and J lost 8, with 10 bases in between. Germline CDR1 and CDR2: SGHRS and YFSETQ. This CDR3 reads CASSLRGLDTIYF. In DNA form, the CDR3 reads TGCGCCAGCAGCTTGAGAGGGCTAGACACCATATATTTT.

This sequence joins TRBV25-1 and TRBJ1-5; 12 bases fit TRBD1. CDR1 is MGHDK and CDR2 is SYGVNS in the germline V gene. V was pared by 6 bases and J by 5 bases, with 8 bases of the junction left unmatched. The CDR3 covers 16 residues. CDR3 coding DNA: TGTGCCAGCAGCCAGGGCGGGACAGGGGGCGATCAGCCCCAGCATTTT. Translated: CASSQGGTGGDQPQHF.

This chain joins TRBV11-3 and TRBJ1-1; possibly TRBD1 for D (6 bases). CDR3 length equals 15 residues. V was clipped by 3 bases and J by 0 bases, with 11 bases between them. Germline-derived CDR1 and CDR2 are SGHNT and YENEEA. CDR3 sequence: CASSLGHRLNTEAFF. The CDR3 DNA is TGTGCCAGCAGCTTGGGACACCGACTGAACACTGAAGCTTTCTTT. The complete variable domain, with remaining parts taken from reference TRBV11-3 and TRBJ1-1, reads EAGVVQSPRYKIIEKKQPVAFWCNPISGHNTLYWYLQNLGQGPELLIRYENEEAVDDSQLPKDRFSAERLKGVDSTLKIQPAELGDSAVYLCASSLGHRLNTEAFFGQGTRLTVV.

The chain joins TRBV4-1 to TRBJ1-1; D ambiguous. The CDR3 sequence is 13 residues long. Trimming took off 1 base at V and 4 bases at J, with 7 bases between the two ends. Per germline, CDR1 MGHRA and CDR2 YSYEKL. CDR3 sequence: CASSQAVGTEAFF. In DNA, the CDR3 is TGCGCCAGCAGCCAAGCCGTAGGCACTGAAGCTTTCTTT.

As DNA, the CDR3 is TGTGCCAGCAGGGGAAGGGCGTACGAGCAGTACTTC. Its protein product is CASRGRAYEQYF. The gene calls are TRBV12-3 or TRBV12-4 and TRBJ2-7; D unresolved. The CDR3 is 12 amino acids. The V gene lost 6 bases and the J gene lost 4 bases, with 10 bases spanning the gap.

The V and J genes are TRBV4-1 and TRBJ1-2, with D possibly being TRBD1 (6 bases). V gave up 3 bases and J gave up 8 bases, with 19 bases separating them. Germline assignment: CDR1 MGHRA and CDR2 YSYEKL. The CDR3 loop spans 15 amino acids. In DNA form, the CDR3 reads TGCGCCAGCAGCCAGGGGACTGGGGGCCTGCAAGGCTACACCTTC. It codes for CASSQGTGGLQGYTF.

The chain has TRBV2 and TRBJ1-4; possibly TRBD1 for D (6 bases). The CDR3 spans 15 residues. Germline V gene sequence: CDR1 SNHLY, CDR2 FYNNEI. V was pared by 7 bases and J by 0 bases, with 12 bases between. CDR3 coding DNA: TGTGCCAGCACCGACAGGAGAGCAACTAATGAAAAACTGTTTTTT. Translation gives CASTDRRATNEKLFF.

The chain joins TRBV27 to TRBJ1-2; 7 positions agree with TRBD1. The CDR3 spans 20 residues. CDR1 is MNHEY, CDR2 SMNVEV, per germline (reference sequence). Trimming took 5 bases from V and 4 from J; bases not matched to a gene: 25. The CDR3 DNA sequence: TGTGCCAGCAGTCATTTAAAAGTGTTTAGCGACAGGGAAAGATTCTATGGCTACACCTTC. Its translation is CASSHLKVFSDRERFYGYTF.

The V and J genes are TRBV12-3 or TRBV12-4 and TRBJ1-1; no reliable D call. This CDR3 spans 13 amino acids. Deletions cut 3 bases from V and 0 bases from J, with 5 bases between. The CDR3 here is CASSLGMNTEAFF. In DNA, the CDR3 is TGTGCCAGCAGTTTGGGGATGAACACTGAAGCTTTCTTT.

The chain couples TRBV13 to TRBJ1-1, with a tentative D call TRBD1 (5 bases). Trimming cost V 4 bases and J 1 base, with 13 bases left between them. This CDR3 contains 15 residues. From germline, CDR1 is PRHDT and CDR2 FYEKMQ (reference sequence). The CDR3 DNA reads TGTGCCAGCAGCTCTACGGGACGCGGGAACACTGAAGCTTTCTTT. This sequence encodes CASSSTGRGNTEAFF.

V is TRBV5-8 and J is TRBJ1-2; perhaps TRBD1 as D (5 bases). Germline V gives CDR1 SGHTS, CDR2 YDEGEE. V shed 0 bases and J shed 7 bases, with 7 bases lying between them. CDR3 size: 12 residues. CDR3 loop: CASSLDRPGYTF. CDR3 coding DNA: TGTGCCAGCAGCTTGGACAGGCCTGGCTACACCTTC.

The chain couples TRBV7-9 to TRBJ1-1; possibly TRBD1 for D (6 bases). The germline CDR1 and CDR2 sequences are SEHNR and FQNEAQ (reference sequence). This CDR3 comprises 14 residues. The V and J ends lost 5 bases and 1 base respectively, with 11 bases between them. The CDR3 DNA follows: TGTGCCAGCAGCAGGGACATAGAGAACACTGAAGCTTTCTTT. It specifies CASSRDIENTEAFF.

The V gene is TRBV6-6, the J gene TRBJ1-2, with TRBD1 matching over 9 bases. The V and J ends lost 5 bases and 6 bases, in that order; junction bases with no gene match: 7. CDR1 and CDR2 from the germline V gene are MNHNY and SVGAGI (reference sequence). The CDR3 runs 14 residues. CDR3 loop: CASSQPGQGNGYTF. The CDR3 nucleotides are TGTGCCAGCAGTCAACCGGGACAGGGTAATGGCTACACCTTC.

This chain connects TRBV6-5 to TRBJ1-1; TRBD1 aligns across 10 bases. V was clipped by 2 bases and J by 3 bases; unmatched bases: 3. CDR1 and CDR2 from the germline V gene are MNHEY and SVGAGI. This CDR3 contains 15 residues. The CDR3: CASSYATGGHTEAFF. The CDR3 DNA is TGTGCCAGCAGTTACGCGACAGGGGGCCACACTGAAGCTTTCTTT.

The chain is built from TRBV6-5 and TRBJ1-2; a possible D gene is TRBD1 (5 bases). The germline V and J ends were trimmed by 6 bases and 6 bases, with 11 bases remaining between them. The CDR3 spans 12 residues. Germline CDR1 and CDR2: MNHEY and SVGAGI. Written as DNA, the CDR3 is TGTGCCAGCAGGGACATTTTAAATGGCTACACCTTC. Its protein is CASRDILNGYTF.

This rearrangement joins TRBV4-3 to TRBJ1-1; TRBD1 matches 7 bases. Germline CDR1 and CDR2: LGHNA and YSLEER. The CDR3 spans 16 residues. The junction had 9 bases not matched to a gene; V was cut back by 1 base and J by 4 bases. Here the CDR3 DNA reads TGCGCCAGCAGCCAAGGGGAGACAGGGCGGGGCACTGAAGCTTTCTTT. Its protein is CASSQGETGRGTEAFF.

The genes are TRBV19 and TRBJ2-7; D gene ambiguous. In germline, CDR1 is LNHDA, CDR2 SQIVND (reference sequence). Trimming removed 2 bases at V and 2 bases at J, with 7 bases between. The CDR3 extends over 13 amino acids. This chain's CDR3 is CASSISVAYEQYF. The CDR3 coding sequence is TGTGCCAGTAGTATATCGGTAGCCTACGAGCAGTACTTC.

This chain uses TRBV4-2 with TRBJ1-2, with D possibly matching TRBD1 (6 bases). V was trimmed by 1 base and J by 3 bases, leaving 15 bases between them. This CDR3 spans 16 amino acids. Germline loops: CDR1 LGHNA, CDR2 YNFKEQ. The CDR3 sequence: CASSQGWSTGHYGYTF. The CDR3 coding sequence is TGTGCCAGCAGCCAAGGATGGAGCACAGGGCACTATGGCTACACCTTC.

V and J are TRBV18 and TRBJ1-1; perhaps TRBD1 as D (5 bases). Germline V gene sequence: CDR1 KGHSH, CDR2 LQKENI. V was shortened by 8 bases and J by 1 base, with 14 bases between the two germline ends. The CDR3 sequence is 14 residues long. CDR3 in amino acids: CASTLDTTNTEAFF. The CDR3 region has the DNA TGTGCCAGCACGCTGGACACGACGAACACTGAAGCTTTCTTT. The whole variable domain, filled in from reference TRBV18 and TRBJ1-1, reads NAGVMQNPRHLVRRRGQEARLRCSPMKGHSHVYWYRQLPEEGLKFMVYLQKENIIDESGMPKERFSAEFPKEGPSILRIQQVVRGDSAAYFCASTLDTTNTEAFFGQGTRLTVV.